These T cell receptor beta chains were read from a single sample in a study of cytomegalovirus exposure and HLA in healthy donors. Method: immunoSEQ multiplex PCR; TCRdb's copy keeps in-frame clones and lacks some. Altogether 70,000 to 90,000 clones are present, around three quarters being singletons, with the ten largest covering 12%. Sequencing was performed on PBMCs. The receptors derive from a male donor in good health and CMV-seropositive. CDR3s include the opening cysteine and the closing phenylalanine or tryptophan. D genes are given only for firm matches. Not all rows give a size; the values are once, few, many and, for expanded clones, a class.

CDR3: CASSLLKGMETQYF
DNA: TGTGCCAGCAGTTTATTAAAGGGGATGGAGACCCAGTACTTC
V: TRBV28
D: .
size: .
J: TRBJ2-5

CDR3: CAWSRDPGQGFLSYEQYF
DNA: TGTGCCTGGAGTAGAGACCCGGGACAGGGATTTTTATCCTACGAGCAGTACTTC
V: TRBV30
D: TRBD1
size: .
J: TRBJ2-7

CDR3: CASSYGGHSYEQYF
DNA: TGTGCCAGCAGTTACGGGGGGCACTCCTACGAGCAGTACTTC
V: TRBV28
D: .
size: .
J: TRBJ2-7

CDR3: CASSVGGANTGELFF
DNA: TGTGCCAGTAGCGTGGGGGGGGCGAACACCGGGGAGCTGTTTTTT
V: TRBV19
D: TRBD2
size: .
J: TRBJ2-2

CDR3: CASIMGALNTEAFF
DNA: TGTGCCAGTATAATGGGCGCCCTGAACACTGAAGCTTTCTTT
V: TRBV19
D: .
size: .
J: TRBJ1-1

CDR3: CASSLDPVSTDTQYF
DNA: TGTGCCAGCAGCTTGGACCCAGTTAGCACAGATACGCAGTATTTT
V: TRBV5-4
D: .
size: .
J: TRBJ2-3

CDR3: CASRLTEISYEQYF
DNA: TGCGCCAGCAGACTGACAGAGATTTCCTACGAGCAGTACTTC
V: TRBV5-1
D: .
size: .
J: TRBJ2-7

CDR3: CASSRGLLSYEQYF
DNA: TGTGCCAGCAGTAGGGGACTCTTATCCTACGAGCAGTACTTC
V: TRBV6-1
D: .
size: few
J: TRBJ2-7

CDR3: CASSQDTTEAFF
DNA: TGCGCCAGCAGTCAGGACACTACCGAAGCTTTCTTT
V: TRBV5-1
D: .
size: .
J: TRBJ1-1

CDR3: CASSQSGTQYF
DNA: TGTGCCAGCAGCCAATCGGGGACCCAGTACTTC
V: TRBV14
D: .
size: .
J: TRBJ2-5

CDR3: CASSLDDRETYNEQFF
DNA: TGTGCTAGCAGCTTAGATGACAGAGAAACCTACAATGAGCAGTTCTTC
V: TRBV7-9
D: .
size: .
J: TRBJ2-1

CDR3: CASSFEARVSYEQYF
DNA: TGTGCCAGCAGTTTTGAAGCCCGGGTATCCTACGAGCAGTACTTC
V: TRBV28
D: .
size: .
J: TRBJ2-7

CDR3: CASSLAGGPSDTQYF
DNA: TGTGCCAGCAGCTTGGCGGGGGGGCCTTCAGATACGCAGTATTTT
V: TRBV7-3
D: TRBD2
size: .
J: TRBJ2-3

CDR3: CASSQLGGARADTQYF
DNA: TGCGCCAGCAGCCAATTGGGGGGGGCGCGGGCAGATACGCAGTATTTT
V: TRBV4-1
D: .
size: .
J: TRBJ2-3

CDR3: CASSIRASGRVVETQYF
DNA: TGTGCCAGTAGTATCAGGGCTAGCGGGAGGGTAGTAGAGACCCAGTACTTC
V: TRBV19
D: TRBD2
size: .
J: TRBJ2-5

CDR3: CASSSGEETQYF
DNA: TGCGCCAGCAGCTCCGGGGAGGAGACCCAGTACTTC
V: TRBV5-1
D: .
size: .
J: TRBJ2-5

CDR3: CASSDRANYGYTF
DNA: TGTGCCAGCAGTGACAGGGCCAACTATGGCTACACCTTC
V: TRBV2
D: .
size: .
J: TRBJ1-2

CDR3: CASSSRQATNSPLHF
DNA: TGTGCCAGCAGCTCAAGACAAGCTACCAATTCACCCCTCCACTTT
V: TRBV11-2
D: .
size: .
J: TRBJ1-6

CDR3: CSVARQGGNEKLFF
DNA: TGCAGCGTCGCCCGACAGGGGGGTAATGAAAAACTGTTTTTT
V: TRBV29-1
D: TRBD1
size: .
J: TRBJ1-4

CDR3: CASSRQGYNEQFF
DNA: TGTGCCAGCAGCCGCCAGGGCTACAATGAGCAGTTCTTC
V: TRBV6-5
D: .
size: few
J: TRBJ2-1

CDR3: CASSSMRTRDRGRNGYTF
DNA: TGTGCCAGCAGCTCGATGAGAACCCGGGACAGGGGGCGTAATGGCTACACCTTC
V: TRBV7-9
D: TRBD1
size: few
J: TRBJ1-2

CDR3: CAWTANSGQETQYF
DNA: TGTGCCTGGACAGCAAATAGCGGCCAAGAGACCCAGTACTTC
V: TRBV30
D: .
size: .
J: TRBJ2-5

CDR3: CASSKGARTEAFF
DNA: TGTGCCAGCAGCAAGGGGGCGCGGACTGAAGCTTTCTTT
V: TRBV2
D: TRBD1
size: .
J: TRBJ1-1

CDR3: CASSYSGLLSYEQYF
DNA: TGTGCCAGCAGTTACTCGGGACTCCTCTCCTACGAGCAGTACTTC
V: TRBV6-5
D: .
size: once
J: TRBJ2-7

CDR3: CASSLERLMSGLAGPGDCEQYF
DNA: TGTGCCAGCAGCTTAGAAAGGCTTATGTCCGGGCTAGCGGGCCCGGGGGATTGCGAGCAGTACTTC
V: TRBV7-4
D: TRBD2
size: .
J: TRBJ2-7

CDR3: CASSVMGGAGDEQFF
DNA: TGCGCCAGCAGCGTCATGGGGGGGGCCGGGGATGAGCAGTTCTTC
V: TRBV5-1
D: .
size: .
J: TRBJ2-1

CDR3: CASSLIGLAGGYEQYF
DNA: TGTGCCAGCAGTCTGATAGGACTAGCGGGAGGGTACGAGCAGTACTTC
V: TRBV2
D: TRBD2
size: few
J: TRBJ2-7

CDR3: CASSSTGGLHEKLFF
DNA: TGTGCCAGCAGTTCCACAGGGGGCCTTCATGAAAAACTGTTTTTT
V: TRBV27
D: TRBD1
size: .
J: TRBJ1-4

CDR3: CASSRREGTGELFF
DNA: TGTGCCAGTAGTCGCAGGGAAGGAACCGGGGAGCTGTTTTTT
V: TRBV19
D: .
size: .
J: TRBJ2-2

CDR3: CASSKRTGASGANVLTF
DNA: TGTGCCAGCAGTAAACGGACAGGGGCGTCTGGGGCCAACGTCCTGACTTTC
V: TRBV7-6
D: TRBD1
size: .
J: TRBJ2-6

CDR3: CASSQAGGYGYTF
DNA: TGTGCCAGCAGCCAGGCCGGGGGCTATGGCTACACCTTC
V: TRBV7-9
D: .
size: .
J: TRBJ1-2

CDR3: CASSSKPEAVNTEAFF
DNA: TGTGCCAGCAGCTCAAAACCGGAGGCAGTGAACACTGAAGCTTTCTTT
V: TRBV5-4
D: .
size: .
J: TRBJ1-1

CDR3: CASSRPSGAGANVLTF
DNA: TGCGCCAGCAGCCGTCCCTCAGGGGCTGGGGCCAACGTCCTGACTTTC
V: TRBV5-1
D: .
size: .
J: TRBJ2-6

CDR3: CASSPGQPSLSGNTIYF
DNA: TGTGCCAGCTCACCGGGACAGCCGAGCCTCTCTGGAAACACCATATATTTT
V: TRBV18
D: TRBD1
size: .
J: TRBJ1-3

CDR3: CAWAAGLDEQFF
DNA: TGTGCCTGGGCAGCGGGACTTGATGAGCAGTTCTTC
V: TRBV30
D: TRBD2
size: .
J: TRBJ2-1

CDR3: CASSQGNSISGNTIYF
DNA: TGCGCCAGCAGCCAAGGAAACAGCATCTCTGGAAACACCATATATTTT
V: TRBV4-3
D: .
size: few
J: TRBJ1-3

CDR3: CASSSLGSGVSYEQYF
DNA: TGTGCCAGCAGTTCCCTCGGGAGCGGGGTCTCCTACGAGCAGTACTTC
V: TRBV6-5
D: TRBD2
size: .
J: TRBJ2-7

CDR3: CASSEYRVAEQYF
DNA: TGTGCCAGCAGTGAATACAGGGTGGCCGAGCAGTACTTC
V: TRBV6-5
D: .
size: .
J: TRBJ2-7

CDR3: CASSILGTGGNSPLHF
DNA: TGTGCCAGTAGTATCCTTGGGACAGGGGGAAATTCACCCCTCCACTTT
V: TRBV19
D: TRBD1
size: once
J: TRBJ1-6

CDR3: CASSESDTQYF
DNA: TGCGCCAGCAGTGAGAGCGATACGCAGTATTTT
V: TRBV10-1
D: .
size: .
J: TRBJ2-3

CDR3: CASSIPGTGGSEQYF
DNA: TGTGCCAGTAGTATCCCCGGGACAGGGGGCTCCGAGCAGTACTTC
V: TRBV19
D: TRBD1
size: .
J: TRBJ2-7

CDR3: CASKSPTGYNSPLHF
DNA: TGTGCCAGCAAGTCCCCAACGGGGTATAATTCACCCCTCCACTTT
V: TRBV6-6
D: .
size: .
J: TRBJ1-6

CDR3: CAVRAFGQETQYF
DNA: TGTGCCGTCAGGGCATTCGGGCAAGAGACCCAGTACTTC
V: TRBV27
D: .
size: once
J: TRBJ2-5

CDR3: CASSLGGLRTDTQYF
DNA: TGTGCCAGCAGCTTAGGGGGACTCCGCACAGATACGCAGTATTTT
V: TRBV7-7
D: .
size: once
J: TRBJ2-3

CDR3: CASSPVPGDTGELFF
DNA: TGCGCCAGCAGCCCGGTCCCCGGAGACACCGGGGAGCTGTTTTTT
V: TRBV4-3
D: .
size: .
J: TRBJ2-2

CDR3: CAWSRGQGAPEKLFF
DNA: TGTGCCTGGAGCCGGGGACAGGGGGCGCCGGAAAAACTGTTTTTT
V: TRBV30
D: TRBD1
size: .
J: TRBJ1-4

CDR3: CASSYFGGTYEQYF
DNA: TGTGCCAGCAGTTACTTCGGCGGTACCTACGAGCAGTACTTC
V: TRBV6-5
D: .
size: .
J: TRBJ2-7

CDR3: CASKKRDTGELFF
DNA: TGTGCCAGCAAGAAGCGAGACACCGGGGAGCTGTTTTTT
V: TRBV9
D: .
size: .
J: TRBJ2-2

CDR3: CASSLAPASQETQYF
DNA: TGCGCCAGCAGCTTGGCTCCAGCGTCCCAAGAGACCCAGTACTTC
V: TRBV5-1
D: .
size: .
J: TRBJ2-5

CDR3: CASSPRGRDQPQHF
DNA: TGTGCCAGCTCACCACGGGGGAGGGATCAGCCCCAGCATTTT
V: TRBV18
D: .
size: .
J: TRBJ1-5

CDR3: CSSSRTRDTGELFF
DNA: TGTTCCAGCAGCCGTACTAGGGACACCGGGGAGCTGTTTTTT
V: TRBV7-9
D: .
size: few
J: TRBJ2-2

CDR3: CAIRTDSRNTEAFF
DNA: TGTGCCATCAGGACGGACAGCAGGAACACTGAAGCTTTCTTT
V: TRBV10-3
D: .
size: few
J: TRBJ1-1

CDR3: CASSLSGTVTYEQYF
DNA: TGTGCCAGCAGCCTAAGCGGGACGGTTACCTACGAGCAGTACTTC
V: TRBV11-2
D: TRBD2
size: .
J: TRBJ2-7

CDR3: CASRTIQGSSYNSPLHF
DNA: TGTGCCAGCAGGACGATACAGGGGAGCTCCTATAATTCACCCCTCCACTTT
V: TRBV28
D: TRBD1
size: .
J: TRBJ1-6

CDR3: CASSLELANTGELFF
DNA: TGCGCCAGCAGCTTAGAACTAGCGAACACCGGGGAGCTGTTTTTT
V: TRBV5-1
D: .
size: .
J: TRBJ2-2